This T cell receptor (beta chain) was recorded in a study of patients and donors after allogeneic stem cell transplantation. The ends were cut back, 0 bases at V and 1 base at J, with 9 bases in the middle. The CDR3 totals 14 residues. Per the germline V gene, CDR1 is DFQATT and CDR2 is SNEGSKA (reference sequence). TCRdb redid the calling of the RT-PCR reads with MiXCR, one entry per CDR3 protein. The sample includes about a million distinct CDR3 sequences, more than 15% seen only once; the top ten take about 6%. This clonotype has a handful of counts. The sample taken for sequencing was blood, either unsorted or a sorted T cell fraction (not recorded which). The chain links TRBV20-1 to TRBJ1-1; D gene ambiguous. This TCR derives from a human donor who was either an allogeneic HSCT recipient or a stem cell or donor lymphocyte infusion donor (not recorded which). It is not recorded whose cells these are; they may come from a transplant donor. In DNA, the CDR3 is TGCAGTGCTAGAGATGTTCGGGGGAACACTGAAGCTTTCTTT. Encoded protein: CSARDVRGNTEAFF.